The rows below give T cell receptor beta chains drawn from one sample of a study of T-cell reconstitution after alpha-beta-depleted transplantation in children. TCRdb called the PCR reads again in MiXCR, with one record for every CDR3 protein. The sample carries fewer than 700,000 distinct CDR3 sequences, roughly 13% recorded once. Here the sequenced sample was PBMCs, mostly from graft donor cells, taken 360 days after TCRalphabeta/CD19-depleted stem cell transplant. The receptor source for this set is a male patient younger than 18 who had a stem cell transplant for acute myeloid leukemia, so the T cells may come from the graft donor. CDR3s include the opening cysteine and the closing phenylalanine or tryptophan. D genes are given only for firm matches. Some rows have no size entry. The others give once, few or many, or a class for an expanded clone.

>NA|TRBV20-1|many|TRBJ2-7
CSALRAGYEQYF
TGCAGTGCATTAAGGGCCGGCTACGAGCAGTACTTC
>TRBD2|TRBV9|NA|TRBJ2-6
CASSVKAGVSGANVLTF
TGTGCCAGCAGCGTAAAAGCGGGAGTGTCTGGGGCCAACGTCCTGACTTTC
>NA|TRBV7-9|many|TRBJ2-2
CASSFGSNTGELFF
TGTGCCAGCAGCTTTGGCAGCAACACCGGGGAGCTGTTTTTT
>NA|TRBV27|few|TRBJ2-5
CASSLSLSDLDQETQYF
TGTGCCAGCAGTTTGTCACTATCAGATCTAGACCAAGAGACCCAGTACTTC
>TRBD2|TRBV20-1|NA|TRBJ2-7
CSARDRGLAAYEQYF
TGCAGTGCTAGAGATAGGGGACTAGCAGCCTACGAGCAGTACTTC
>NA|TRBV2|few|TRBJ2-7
CASSVRGRRTYEQYF
TGTGCCAGCAGTGTTCGGGGCCGGAGGACCTACGAGCAGTACTTC
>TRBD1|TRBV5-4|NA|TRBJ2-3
CASRYRTGMSTDTQYF
TGTGCCAGCAGATACCGGACAGGAATGAGCACAGATACGCAGTATTTT
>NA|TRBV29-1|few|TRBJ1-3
CSVIKWAPDSGNTIYF
TGCAGCGTTATCAAGTGGGCCCCGGACTCTGGAAACACCATATATTTT
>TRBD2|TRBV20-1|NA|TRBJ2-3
CCADLAGGPIVADTQYF
TGCTGTGCTGATTTAGCGGGAGGGCCGATAGTGGCAGATACGCAGTATTTT
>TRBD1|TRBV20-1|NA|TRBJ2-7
CSARAGGAGDEQYF
TGCAGTGCTAGAGCAGGGGGAGCCGGGGACGAGCAGTACTTC
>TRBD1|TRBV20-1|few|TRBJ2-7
CSASWGQGSGYEQYF
TGCAGTGCTAGTTGGGGACAGGGTAGCGGCTACGAGCAGTACTTC
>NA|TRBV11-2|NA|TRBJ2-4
CASSSFWRLGTKNIQYF
TGTGCCAGCAGCTCTTTCTGGAGACTCGGCACCAAAAACATTCAGTACTTC